This T cell receptor beta chain was obtained from a study of T cells in pancreatic ductal adenocarcinoma. Overall study results and limits: No significant tumor-blood clonality difference; means were about 0.12 and 0.073. Enrichment of CD45RO+ effector over naive T cells in tumors may bias clonality. Blood had more productive templates and about 7.9-fold more unique clonotypes than tumor.

Surgery without prior neoadjuvant therapy was the treatment of the selected pancreatic ductal adenocarcinoma patients. As concerns this clone: As yet, its antigen is unknown.

The table came from immunoSEQ multiplex PCR; TCRdb's copy has only in-frame clones and leaves some out. This sample has around 31,000 clones, with more than 80% found just once. This CDR3 has 15 residues. Germline-derived CDR1 and CDR2 are MDHEN and SYDVKM. The V and J ends lost 3 bases and 7 bases respectively, with 18 bases between them. This sequence joins TRBV28 and TRBJ1-2; a possible D gene is TRBD1 (5 bases). The TCR comes from a human donor with pancreatic ductal adenocarcinoma. The sequenced sample was PBMCs. CDR3 amino acids: CASSFFHGGEGGYTF. The CDR3 DNA reads TGTGCCAGCAGTTTCTTCCACGGAGGGGAAGGTGGCTACACCTTC.